One T cell receptor (beta chain) is described in this entry. Its antigen is unidentified. These data come from a study of cytomegalovirus exposure and HLA in healthy donors. Study background: Later, an analysis reported that the 130 or so validation repertoires had used the same platform as the roughly 660 first-cohort repertoires. Study-level points and caveats: Most TCR sequences were rare, but some public TCRs occurred in many donors. The study recorded 160 or so TCR beta chains that were cytomegalovirus-associated.

Method: immunoSEQ multiplex PCR; TCRdb's copy keeps in-frame clones and lacks some. The data show roughly 330,000 clones, with approximately 86% seen just once and 1% to 1.5% held by the top ten. Per germline, CDR1 SGDLS and CDR2 YYNGEE. Trimming stripped 3 bases from V and 0 bases from J, with 10 bases between. The CDR3 length is 15 residues. The origin of this receptor is a young woman in good health and CMV-seropositive. Sequencing input: PBMCs. The J gene is TRBJ1-3, the V gene TRBV9; maybe TRBD1 (5 bases). The CDR3 loop reads CASSAAGISGNTIYF. The DNA for the CDR3 is TGTGCCAGCAGCGCCGCAGGGATCTCTGGAAACACCATATATTTT.